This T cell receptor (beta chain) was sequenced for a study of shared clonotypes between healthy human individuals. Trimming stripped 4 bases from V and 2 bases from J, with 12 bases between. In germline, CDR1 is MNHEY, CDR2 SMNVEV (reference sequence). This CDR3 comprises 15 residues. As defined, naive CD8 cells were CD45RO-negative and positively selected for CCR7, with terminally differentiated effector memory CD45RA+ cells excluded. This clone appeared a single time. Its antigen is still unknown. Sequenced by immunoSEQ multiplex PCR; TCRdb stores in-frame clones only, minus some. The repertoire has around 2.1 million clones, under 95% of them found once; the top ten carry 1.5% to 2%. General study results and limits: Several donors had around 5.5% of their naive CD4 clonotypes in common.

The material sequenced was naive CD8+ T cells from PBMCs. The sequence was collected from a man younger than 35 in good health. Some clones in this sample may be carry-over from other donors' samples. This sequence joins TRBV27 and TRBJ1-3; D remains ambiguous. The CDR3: CASSSRSGAGNTIYF. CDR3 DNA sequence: TGTGCCAGCAGTTCAAGAAGTGGGGCTGGAAACACCATATATTTT.